This T cell receptor beta chain was found in a study of identical twins (dated by TCRdb to 2016 to 2017). Context from the whole study: To test whether fetal clonotypes persist, this study deep-sequenced TCR alpha and beta repertoires from monozygotic twins, from unrelated adults of various ages, and from cord blood. To rule out contamination, replicate twin experiments were performed at different times with different library preparation protocols. Broad study findings and their caveats: Invariant T cells such as MAIT and iNKT could partly confound zero-insertion analyses, though diverse VJ usage argued against this for most clonotypes. Because the same donors could not be followed over many years, the conclusions relied on cross-sectional statistical analysis. Out-of-frame TCR alpha sharing in monozygotic twins was systematically underestimated by recombination models, whereas sharing between unrelated individuals was in agreement with the recombination models. The excess sharing between twins in beta out-of-frame sequences was weaker because fewer shared sequences reduced the signal-to-noise ratio. Fewer insertions were carried by abundant cord blood beta clonotypes, a similar but weaker trend appeared in young adult naive repertoires, and no such trend appeared in memory repertoires. Compared with coincidental sharing between unrelated individuals, an excess of low generation-probability sequences was observed among out-of-frame TCR alpha sequences shared between twins.

Details on this clonotype: The target of this receptor is not known. The sample holds no much larger clone one base away, and base qualities are not on file.

Every donor was a healthy Caucasian. The twin cohort comprised three pairs of female monozygotic twins, all aged about 18 to 30 years. RNA for TCR libraries was isolated from peripheral blood mononuclear cells. From the cysteine through the phenylalanine, the CDR3 covers 16 amino acids. The read is trimmed to its CDR3 DNA, 48 bases read in frame from base 1. Via the germline V gene, CDR1 is SGHTA and CDR2 FQGTGA. The junction shows trimming of 5 bases on V and 8 bases on J, plus 24 bases between the germline ends. The method behind the library was 5' RACE. Sequencing took place on an Illumina HiSeq 2000. A universal primer binding site was introduced by template switching, and a unique molecular identifier was present in the final cDNA, enabling accurate counting of TCR cDNA molecules. Specific primers in the conserved constant-segment region were used to synthesize first-strand cDNA for the TCR alpha and beta chains. To control for contamination, every cDNA library was double barcoded, receiving both a SMART-Mk sample barcode and Illumina barcodes. TruSeq adapter sequences along with Illumina sample barcodes were introduced in two successive PCR steps. The TCR alpha and beta cDNA libraries were sequenced on the Illumina HiSeq platform using custom primers. The paper's processing steps were these. MiGEC processed the raw reads to extract unique molecular identifiers, while MiXCR was used to determine the CDR3 positions. For each individual, recombination models were inferred using an EM algorithm with the repgenHMM and IGoR tools. Shared clonotypes were analyzed with the tcR package in R, and sharing was normalized by the product of cloneset sizes. To study raw recombination free of thymic and clonal selection effects, out-of-frame nonproductive sequences were analyzed. TCRdb trimmed the raw reads at Q25, called clones with MiXCR and kept productive beta chains. Entries are consolidated by CDR3 protein sequence, retaining the most common genes and DNA. It is TCRdb's table, rather than the study itself, that gives the V and J calls and clone size. For this sample the table gives about 810,000 distinct CDR3 sequences, of which roughly an eighth were detected only once. The leading ten clones occupy around 1.6% of the sample.

The same data also contributed to another study, on yellow fever vaccine responses in identical twins. Per that second paper: According to the authors, in identical twins the way T cells responded to vaccination appeared partly convergent and partly personalized. In identical twins, the study followed T cell clones that responded to the vaccine with precision.

Sample: PBMCs. This clonotype originated in a young woman in good health. Rearrangement joined TRBV7-3 to TRBJ1-2; the D gene is unclear. The CDR3 region: CASSPHQSVALGGYTF. In nucleotides, the sequence is TGTGCCAGCAGCCCACATCAGTCAGTGGCCCTCGGGGGCTACACCTTC.